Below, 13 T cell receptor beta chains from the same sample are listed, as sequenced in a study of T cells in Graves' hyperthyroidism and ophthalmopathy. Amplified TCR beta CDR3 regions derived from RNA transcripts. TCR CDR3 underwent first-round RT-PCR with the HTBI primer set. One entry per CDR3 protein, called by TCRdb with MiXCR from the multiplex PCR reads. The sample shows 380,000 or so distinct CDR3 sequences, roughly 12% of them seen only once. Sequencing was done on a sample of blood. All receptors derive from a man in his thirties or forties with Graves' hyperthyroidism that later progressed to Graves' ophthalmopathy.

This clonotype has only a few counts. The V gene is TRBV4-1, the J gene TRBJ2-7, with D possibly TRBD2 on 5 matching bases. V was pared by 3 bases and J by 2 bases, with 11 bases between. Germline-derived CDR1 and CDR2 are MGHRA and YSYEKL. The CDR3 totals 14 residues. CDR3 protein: CASSHGPGTYEQYF. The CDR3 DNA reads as TGCGCCAGCAGCCACGGGCCCGGGACCTACGAGCAGTACTTC.

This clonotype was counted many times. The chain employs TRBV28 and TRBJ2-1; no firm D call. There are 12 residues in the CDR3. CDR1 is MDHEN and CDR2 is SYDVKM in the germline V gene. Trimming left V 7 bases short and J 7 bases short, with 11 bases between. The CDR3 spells CASTRYPNEQFF. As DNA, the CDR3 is TGTGCCAGCACCAGATATCCTAATGAGCAGTTCTTC.

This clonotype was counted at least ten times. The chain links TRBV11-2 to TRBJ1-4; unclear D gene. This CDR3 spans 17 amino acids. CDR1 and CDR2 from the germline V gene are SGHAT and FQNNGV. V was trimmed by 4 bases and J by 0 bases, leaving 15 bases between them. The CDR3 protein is CASSSLRRAPTNEKLFF. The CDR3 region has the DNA TGTGCCAGCAGCTCGCTGCGGAGGGCTCCAACTAATGAAAAACTGTTTTTT.

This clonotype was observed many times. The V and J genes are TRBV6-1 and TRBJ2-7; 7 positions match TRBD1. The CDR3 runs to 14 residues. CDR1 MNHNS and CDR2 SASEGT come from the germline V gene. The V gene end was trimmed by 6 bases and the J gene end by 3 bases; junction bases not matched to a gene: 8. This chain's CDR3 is CASSPGTDRYEQYF. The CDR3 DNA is TGTGCCAGCAGCCCCGGGACAGACCGCTACGAGCAGTACTTC.

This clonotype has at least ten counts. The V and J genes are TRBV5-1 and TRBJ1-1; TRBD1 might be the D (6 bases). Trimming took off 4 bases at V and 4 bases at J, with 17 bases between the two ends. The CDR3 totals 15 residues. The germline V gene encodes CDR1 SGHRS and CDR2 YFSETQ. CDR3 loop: CASSPLEGVFTEAFF. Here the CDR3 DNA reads TGCGCCAGCAGCCCCTTGGAGGGGGTATTCACTGAAGCTTTCTTT.

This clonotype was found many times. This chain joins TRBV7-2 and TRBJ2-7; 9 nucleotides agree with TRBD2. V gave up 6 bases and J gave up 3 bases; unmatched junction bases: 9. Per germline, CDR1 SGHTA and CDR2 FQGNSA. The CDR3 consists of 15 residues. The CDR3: CASSRASGGFYEQYF. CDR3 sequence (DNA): TGTGCCAGCAGTCGGGCGAGCGGGGGGTTCTACGAGCAGTACTTC.

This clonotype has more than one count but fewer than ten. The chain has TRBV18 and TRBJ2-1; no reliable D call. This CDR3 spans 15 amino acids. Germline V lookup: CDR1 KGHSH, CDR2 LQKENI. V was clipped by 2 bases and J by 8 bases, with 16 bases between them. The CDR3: CASSPEWRLEDEQFF. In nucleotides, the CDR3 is TGTGCCAGCTCACCAGAGTGGCGACTTGAGGATGAGCAGTTCTTC.

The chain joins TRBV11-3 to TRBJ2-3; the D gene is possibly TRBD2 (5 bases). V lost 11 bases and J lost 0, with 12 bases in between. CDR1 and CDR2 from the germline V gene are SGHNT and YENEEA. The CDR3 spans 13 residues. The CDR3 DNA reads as TGTGCCGTCGAGGAGGCTAGCACAGATACGCAGTATTTT. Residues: CAVEEASTDTQYF.

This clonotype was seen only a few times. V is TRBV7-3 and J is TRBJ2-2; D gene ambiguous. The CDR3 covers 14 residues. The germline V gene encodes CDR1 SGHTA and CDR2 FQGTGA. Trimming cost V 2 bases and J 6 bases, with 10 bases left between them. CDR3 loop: CASSLEGWAGELFF. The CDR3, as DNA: TGTGCCAGCAGCTTAGAAGGTTGGGCCGGGGAGCTGTTTTTT.

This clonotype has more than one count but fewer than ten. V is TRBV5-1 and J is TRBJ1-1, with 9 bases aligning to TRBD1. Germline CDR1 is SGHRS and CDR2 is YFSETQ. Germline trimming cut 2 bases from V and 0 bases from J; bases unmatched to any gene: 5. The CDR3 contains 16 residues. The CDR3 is CASSFGQGNMNTEAFF. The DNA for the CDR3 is TGCGCCAGCAGCTTTGGACAGGGGAATATGAACACTGAAGCTTTCTTT.

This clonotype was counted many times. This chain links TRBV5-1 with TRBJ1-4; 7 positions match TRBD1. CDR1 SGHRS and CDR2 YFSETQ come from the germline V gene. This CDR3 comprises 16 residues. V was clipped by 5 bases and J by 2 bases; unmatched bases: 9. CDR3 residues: CASSFLAGGTNEKLFF. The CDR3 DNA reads TGCGCCAGCAGTTTCCTCGCAGGGGGGACTAATGAAAAACTGTTTTTT.

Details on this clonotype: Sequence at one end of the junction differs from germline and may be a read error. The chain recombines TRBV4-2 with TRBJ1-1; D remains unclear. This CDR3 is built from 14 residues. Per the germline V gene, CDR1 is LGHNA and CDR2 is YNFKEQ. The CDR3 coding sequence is TGTGCCAGCATCCAAGATCTTGACTTCACTGAAGCTTTCTTT. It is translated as CASIQDLDFTEAFF.

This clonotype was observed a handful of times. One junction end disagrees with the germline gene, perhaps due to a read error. The CDR3 nucleotides are TGCGTCAGCAGCTTATTAACAGATACGCAGTATTTT. Translated, it gives CVSSLLTDTQYF. The J gene is TRBJ2-3, the V gene TRBV5-1; no clear D gene. Looked up from germline, CDR1 is SGHRS and CDR2 is YFSETQ. The CDR3 is 12 amino acids.